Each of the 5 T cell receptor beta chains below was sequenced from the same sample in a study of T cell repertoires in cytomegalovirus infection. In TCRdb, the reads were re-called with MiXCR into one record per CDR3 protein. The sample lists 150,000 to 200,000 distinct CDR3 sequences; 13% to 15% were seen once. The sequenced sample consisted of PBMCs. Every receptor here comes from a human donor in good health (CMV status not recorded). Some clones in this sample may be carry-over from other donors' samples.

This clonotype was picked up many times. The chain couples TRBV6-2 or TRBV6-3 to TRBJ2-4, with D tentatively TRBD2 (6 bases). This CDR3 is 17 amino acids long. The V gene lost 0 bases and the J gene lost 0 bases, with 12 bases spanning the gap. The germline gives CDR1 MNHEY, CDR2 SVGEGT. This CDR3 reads CASSYSSRGLAKNIQYF. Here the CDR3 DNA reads TGTGCCAGCAGTTACTCGAGTAGGGGACTAGCCAAAAACATTCAGTACTTC.

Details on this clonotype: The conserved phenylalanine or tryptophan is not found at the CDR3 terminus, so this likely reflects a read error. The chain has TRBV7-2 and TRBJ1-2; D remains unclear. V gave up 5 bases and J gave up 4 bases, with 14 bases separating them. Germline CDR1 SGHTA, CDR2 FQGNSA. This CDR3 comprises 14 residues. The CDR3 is CASSTLTGSYGYTS. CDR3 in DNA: TGTGCCAGCAGCACCCTCACGGGGAGCTATGGCTACACCTCC.

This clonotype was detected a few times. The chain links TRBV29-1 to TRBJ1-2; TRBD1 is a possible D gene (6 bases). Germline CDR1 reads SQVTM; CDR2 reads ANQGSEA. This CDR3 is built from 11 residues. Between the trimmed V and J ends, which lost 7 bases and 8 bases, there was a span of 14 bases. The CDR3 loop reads CSGGGARGYTF. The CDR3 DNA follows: TGCAGCGGAGGGGGGGCGCGGGGCTACACCTTC.

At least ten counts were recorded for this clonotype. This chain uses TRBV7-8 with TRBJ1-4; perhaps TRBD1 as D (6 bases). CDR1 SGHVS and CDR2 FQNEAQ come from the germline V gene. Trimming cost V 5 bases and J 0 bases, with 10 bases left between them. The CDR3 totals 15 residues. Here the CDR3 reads CASSNTGSTNEKLFF. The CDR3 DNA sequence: TGTGCCAGCAGCAACACAGGGTCAACTAATGAAAAACTGTTTTTT. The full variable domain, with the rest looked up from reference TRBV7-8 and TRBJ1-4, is GAGVSQSPRYKVAKRGQDVALRCDPISGHVSLFWYQQALGQGPEFLTYFQNEAQLDKSGLPSDRFFAERPEGSVSTLKIQRTQQEDSAVYLCASSNTGSTNEKLFFGSGTQLSVL.

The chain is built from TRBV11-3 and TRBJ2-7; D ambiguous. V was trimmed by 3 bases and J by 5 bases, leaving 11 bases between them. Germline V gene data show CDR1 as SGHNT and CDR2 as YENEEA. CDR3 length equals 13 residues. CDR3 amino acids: CASSFGPMNEQYF. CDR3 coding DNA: TGTGCCAGCAGCTTCGGTCCAATGAACGAGCAGTACTTC.